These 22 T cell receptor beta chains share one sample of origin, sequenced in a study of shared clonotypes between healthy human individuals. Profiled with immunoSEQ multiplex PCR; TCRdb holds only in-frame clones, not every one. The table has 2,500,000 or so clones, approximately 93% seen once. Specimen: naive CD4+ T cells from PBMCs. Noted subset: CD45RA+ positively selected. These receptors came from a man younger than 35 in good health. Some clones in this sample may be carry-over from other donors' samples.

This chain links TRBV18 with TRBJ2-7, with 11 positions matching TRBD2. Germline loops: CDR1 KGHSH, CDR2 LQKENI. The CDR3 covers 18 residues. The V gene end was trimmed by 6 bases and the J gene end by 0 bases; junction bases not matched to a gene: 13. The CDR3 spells CASSLAGTSGLSSYEQYF. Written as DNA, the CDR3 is TGTGCCAGCTCGCTCGCCGGGACTAGCGGTCTTAGCTCCTACGAGCAGTACTTC.

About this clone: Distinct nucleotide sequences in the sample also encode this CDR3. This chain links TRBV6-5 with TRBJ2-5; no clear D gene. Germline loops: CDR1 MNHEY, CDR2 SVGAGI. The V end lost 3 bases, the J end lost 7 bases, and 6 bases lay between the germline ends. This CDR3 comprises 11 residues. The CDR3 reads CASSYGGTQYF. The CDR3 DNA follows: TGTGCCAGCAGTTATGGTGGGACCCAGTACTTC.

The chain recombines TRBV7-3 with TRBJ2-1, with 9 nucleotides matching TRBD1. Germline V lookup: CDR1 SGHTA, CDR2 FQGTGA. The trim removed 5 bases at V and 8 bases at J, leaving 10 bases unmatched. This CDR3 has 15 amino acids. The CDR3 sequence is CASSASGQGFHEQFF. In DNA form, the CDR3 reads TGTGCCAGCAGCGCGAGCGGACAGGGGTTCCATGAGCAGTTCTTC.

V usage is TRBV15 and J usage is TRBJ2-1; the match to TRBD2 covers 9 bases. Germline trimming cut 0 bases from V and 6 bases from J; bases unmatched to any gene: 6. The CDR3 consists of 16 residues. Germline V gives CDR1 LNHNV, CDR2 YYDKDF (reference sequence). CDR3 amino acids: CATSRDWRTSVNEQFF. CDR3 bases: TGTGCCACCAGCAGAGATTGGAGGACTAGCGTCAATGAGCAGTTCTTC.

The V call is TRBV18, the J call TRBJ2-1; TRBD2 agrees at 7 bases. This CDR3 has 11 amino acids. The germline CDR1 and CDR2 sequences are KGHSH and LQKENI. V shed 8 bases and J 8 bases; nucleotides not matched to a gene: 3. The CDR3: CASGGLHEQFF. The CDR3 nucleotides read TGTGCCAGCGGGGGACTACATGAGCAGTTCTTC.

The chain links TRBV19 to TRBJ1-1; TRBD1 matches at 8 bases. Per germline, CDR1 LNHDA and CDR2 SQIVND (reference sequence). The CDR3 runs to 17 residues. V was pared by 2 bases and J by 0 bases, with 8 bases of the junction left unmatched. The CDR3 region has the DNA TGTGCCAGTAGTATACAGCGGCGACAGGGGATGAACACTGAAGCTTTCTTT. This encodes CASSIQRRQGMNTEAFF. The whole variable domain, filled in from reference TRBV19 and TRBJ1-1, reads DGGITQSPKYLFRKEGQNVTLSCEQNLNHDAMYWYRQDPGQGLRLIYYSQIVNDFQKGDIAEGYSVSREKKESFPLTVTSAQKNPTAFYLCASSIQRRQGMNTEAFFGQGTRLTVV.

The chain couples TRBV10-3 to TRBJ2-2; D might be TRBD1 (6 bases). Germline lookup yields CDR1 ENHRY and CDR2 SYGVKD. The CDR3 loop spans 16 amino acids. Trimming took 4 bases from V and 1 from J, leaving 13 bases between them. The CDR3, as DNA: TGTGCCATCAGTGCCAGGGGCTCTCTGAACACCGGGGAGCTGTTTTTT. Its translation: CAISARGSLNTGELFF.

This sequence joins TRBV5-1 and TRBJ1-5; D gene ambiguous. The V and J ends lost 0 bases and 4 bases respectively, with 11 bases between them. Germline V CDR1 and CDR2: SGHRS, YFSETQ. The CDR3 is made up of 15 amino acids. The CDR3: CASSLEEAINQPQHF. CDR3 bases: TGCGCCAGCAGCTTGGAGGAGGCGATTAATCAGCCCCAGCATTTT.

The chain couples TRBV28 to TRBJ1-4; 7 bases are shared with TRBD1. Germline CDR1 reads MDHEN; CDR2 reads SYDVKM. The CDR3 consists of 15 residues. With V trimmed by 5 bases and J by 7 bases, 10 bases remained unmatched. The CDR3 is CASSINRGAGEKLFF. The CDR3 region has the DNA TGTGCCAGCAGTATCAACAGGGGAGCGGGTGAAAAACTGTTTTTT.

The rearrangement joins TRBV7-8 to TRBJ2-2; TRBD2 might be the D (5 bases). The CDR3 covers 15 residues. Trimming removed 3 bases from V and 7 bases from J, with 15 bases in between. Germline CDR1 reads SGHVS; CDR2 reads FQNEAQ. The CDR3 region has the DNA TGTGCCAGCAGCTTGACACCCAACCGGGACGGGGAGCTGTTTTTT. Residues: CASSLTPNRDGELFF.

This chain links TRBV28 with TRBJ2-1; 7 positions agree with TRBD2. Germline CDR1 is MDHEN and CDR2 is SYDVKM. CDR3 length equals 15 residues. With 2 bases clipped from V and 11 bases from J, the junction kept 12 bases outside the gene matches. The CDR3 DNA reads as TGTGCCAGCAGTTTAGGTCGGCTAGCGGCCAACCAGCAGTTCTTC. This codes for CASSLGRLAANQQFF.

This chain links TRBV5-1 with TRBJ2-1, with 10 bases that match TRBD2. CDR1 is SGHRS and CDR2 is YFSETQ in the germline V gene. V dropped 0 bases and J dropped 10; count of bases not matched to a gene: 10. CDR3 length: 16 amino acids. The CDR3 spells CASSLVALAGVVEQFF. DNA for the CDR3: TGCGCCAGCAGCTTGGTGGCGCTAGCGGGAGTGGTAGAGCAGTTCTTC.

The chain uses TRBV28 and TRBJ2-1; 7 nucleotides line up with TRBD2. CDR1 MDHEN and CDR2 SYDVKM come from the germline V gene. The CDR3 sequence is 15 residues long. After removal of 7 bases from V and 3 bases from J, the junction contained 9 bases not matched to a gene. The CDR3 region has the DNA TGTGCCAGCAACTCCGGGACTACAGACTACAATGAGCAGTTCTTC. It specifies CASNSGTTDYNEQFF.

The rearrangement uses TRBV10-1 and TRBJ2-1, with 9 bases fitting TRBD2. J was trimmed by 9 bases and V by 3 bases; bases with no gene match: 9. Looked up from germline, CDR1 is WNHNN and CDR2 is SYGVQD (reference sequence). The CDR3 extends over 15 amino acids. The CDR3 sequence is CASSDFLAGQVEQFF. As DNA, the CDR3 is TGCGCCAGCAGTGATTTCCTAGCGGGGCAGGTTGAGCAGTTCTTC.

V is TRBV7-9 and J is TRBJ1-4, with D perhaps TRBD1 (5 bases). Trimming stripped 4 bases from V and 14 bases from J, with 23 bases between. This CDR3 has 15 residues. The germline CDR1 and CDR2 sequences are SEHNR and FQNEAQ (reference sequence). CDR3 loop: CASSSPTALRPGLFF. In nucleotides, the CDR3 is TGTGCCAGCAGCTCCCCGACAGCGTTAAGGCCTGGGCTGTTTTTT.

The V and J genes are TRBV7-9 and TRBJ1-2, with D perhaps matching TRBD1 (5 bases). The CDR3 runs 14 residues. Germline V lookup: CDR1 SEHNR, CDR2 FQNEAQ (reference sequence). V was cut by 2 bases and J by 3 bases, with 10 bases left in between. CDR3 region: CASSLSATDYGYTF. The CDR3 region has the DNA TGTGCCAGCAGCTTATCGGCGACAGACTATGGCTACACCTTC.

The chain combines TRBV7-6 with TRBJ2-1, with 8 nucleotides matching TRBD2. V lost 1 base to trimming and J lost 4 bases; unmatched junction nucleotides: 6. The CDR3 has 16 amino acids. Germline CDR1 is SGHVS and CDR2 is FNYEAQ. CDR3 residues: CASSLGLAGTYNEQFF. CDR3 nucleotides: TGTGCCAGCAGCTTAGGATTAGCGGGAACTTACAATGAGCAGTTCTTC. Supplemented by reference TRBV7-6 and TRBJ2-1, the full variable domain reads GAGVSQSPRYKVTKRGQDVALRCDPISGHVSLYWYRQALGQGPEFLTYFNYEAQQDKSGLPNDRFSAERPEGSISTLTIQRTEQRDSAMYRCASSLGLAGTYNEQFFGPGTRLTVL.

The CDR3 DNA reads as TGTGCCAGCAGTTTACTAGCGGGAGAGGCTGAGCAGTTCTTC. Amino acids: CASSLLAGEAEQFF. This chain joins TRBV28 and TRBJ2-1; 10 bases fit TRBD2. The CDR3 is made up of 14 amino acids. V lost 2 bases, J lost 9 bases, and 4 bases stayed unmatched. Germline CDR1 MDHEN, CDR2 SYDVKM.

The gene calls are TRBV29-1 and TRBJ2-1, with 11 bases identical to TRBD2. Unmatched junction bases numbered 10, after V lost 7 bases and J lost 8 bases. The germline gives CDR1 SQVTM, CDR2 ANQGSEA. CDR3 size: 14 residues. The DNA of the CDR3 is TGCAGCGGTAGCGGGAGGGCCGCTCCAGATGAGCAGTTCTTC. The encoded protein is CSGSGRAAPDEQFF.

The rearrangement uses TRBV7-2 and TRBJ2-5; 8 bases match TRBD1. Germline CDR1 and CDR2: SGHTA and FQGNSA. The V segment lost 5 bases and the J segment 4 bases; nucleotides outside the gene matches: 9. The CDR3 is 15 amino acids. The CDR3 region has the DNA TGTGCCAGCAGCCCAGGGGGACAGGTTAGAGAGACCCAGTACTTC. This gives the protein CASSPGGQVRETQYF.

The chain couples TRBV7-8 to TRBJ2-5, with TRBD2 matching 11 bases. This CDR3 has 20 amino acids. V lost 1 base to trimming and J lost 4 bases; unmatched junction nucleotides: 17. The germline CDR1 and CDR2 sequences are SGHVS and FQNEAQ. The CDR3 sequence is CASSLGYLAGGRAYSETQYF. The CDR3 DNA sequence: TGTGCCAGCAGCTTAGGGTATCTAGCGGGAGGAAGAGCATATTCAGAGACCCAGTACTTC.

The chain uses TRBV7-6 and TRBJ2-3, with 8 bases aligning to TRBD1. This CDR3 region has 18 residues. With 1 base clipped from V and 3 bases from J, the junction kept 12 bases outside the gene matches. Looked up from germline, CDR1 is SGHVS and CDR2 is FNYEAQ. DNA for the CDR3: TGTGCCAGCAGCTTAGGTTCGGGGGCCAGGGGGCTGACAGATACGCAGTATTTT. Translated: CASSLGSGARGLTDTQYF.